This T cell receptor beta chain was obtained from a study of early T cells in non-severe SARS-CoV-2 infection. This clonotype has just a few counts. CDR1 and CDR2 (germline): KGHSH, LQKENI. V was pared by 3 bases and J by 5 bases, with 10 bases between. CDR3 length: 13 residues. Individual cDNA molecules were tagged with unique molecular identifiers. From the 5' RACE reads, TCRdb called clonotypes with MiXCR, one entry per CDR3 protein. The sample carries roughly 120,000 distinct CDR3 sequences, 15% recorded once. This chain joins TRBV18 and TRBJ1-2; unclear D gene. What was sequenced was whole blood. This TCR was recovered from an adult who was a healthcare worker with PCR-confirmed SARS-CoV-2 infection or an uninfected control (not recorded which). CDR3 bases: TGTGCCAGCTCACCTAGCGACGGTTATGGCTACACCTTC. This codes for CASSPSDGYGYTF.